The present T cell receptor (beta chain) was sequenced within a study of T cell repertoires in cytomegalovirus infection. The CDR3 consists of 11 residues. V lost 5 bases to trimming and J lost 3 bases, with 7 bases between them. Per the germline V gene, CDR1 is SQVTM and CDR2 is ANQGSEA. TCRdb reprocessed the reads with MiXCR, giving one entry per CDR3 protein. The table includes roughly 100,000 distinct CDR3 sequences, approximately 17% detected once. Sequencing was performed on PBMCs. This TCR was recovered from a human donor in good health (CMV status not recorded). Some clones in this sample may be carry-over from other donors' samples. This sequence joins TRBV29-1 and TRBJ2-5; a weak D match, TRBD1 (6 bases). The CDR3 sequence: CSVYREETQYF. The CDR3 DNA is TGCAGCGTTTACAGGGAAGAGACCCAGTACTTC.